These T cell receptor beta chains were read from a single sample in a study of identical twins. TCRdb re-derived calls from the 5' RACE reads in MiXCR, one entry per CDR3 protein. The sample has a few hundred thousand distinct CDR3 sequences, about 9% seen once. These data are also associated with another study on yellow fever vaccine responses in identical twins.

The sample was CD8+ T cells sorted from blood. These TCRs come from a woman under 30 in good health. CDR3s include the opening cysteine and the closing phenylalanine or tryptophan. A D gene is named only where the DNA matches it firmly. Some rows have no size entry. The others give once, few or many, or a class for an expanded clone.

abundance	j_gene	d_gene	v_gene	CDR3nt	CDR3aa
few	TRBJ2-1	.	TRBV28	TGTGCCAGCAGTGGGGACTTCAATGAGCAGTTCTTC	CASSGDFNEQFF
many	TRBJ2-3	.	TRBV5-1	TGCGCCAGCAGCTTGGTCTTGGGGAGGTGGGAAGATACGCAGTATTTT	CASSLVLGRWEDTQYF
.	TRBJ2-2	.	TRBV20-1	TGCCGTGCAGCGGACGCGAACACCGGGGAGCTGTTTTTT	CRAADANTGELFF
few	TRBJ2-7	TRBD1	TRBV7-2	TGTGCCAGCAGCATCACAAACAGGGGCTCCTACGAGCAGTACTTC	CASSITNRGSYEQYF
few	TRBJ2-2	.	TRBV15	TGTGCCACCAGCAGGTCCCTTAGCACCGGGGAGCTGTTTTTT	CATSRSLSTGELFF
.	TRBJ2-7	TRBD1	TRBV7-8	TGTGCCAGCTCCCGGACAGGGAGGTCCGACGAGCAGTACTTC	CASSRTGRSDEQYF
many	TRBJ2-7	.	TRBV4-3	TGCGCCAGCAGCCAAGATTGGGAGACTCAGATTAACGAGCAGTACTTC	CASSQDWETQINEQYF
few	TRBJ2-3	.	TRBV28	TGTGCCAGCACCGCCCTTTACACAGATACGCAGTATTTT	CASTALYTDTQYF
few	TRBJ2-3	.	TRBV6-1	TGTGCCAGCAGCTCTGGACCATCCCCAGATACGCAGTATTTT	CASSSGPSPDTQYF
.	TRBJ2-7	.	TRBV7-9	TGTGCCAGCAGCCCCCCAAGGGCCTCGCGGGAGCAGTACTTC	CASSPPRASREQYF
.	TRBJ2-1	.	TRBV3-1	TGTGCCAGCAGCCAAGATGACCGGCCGGATGAGCAGTTCTTC	CASSQDDRPDEQFF
few	TRBJ2-7	TRBD2	TRBV20-1	TGCAGTGTTATAGCGGGGAGATCCTACGAGCAGTACTTC	CSVIAGRSYEQYF
.	TRBJ2-7	TRBD1	TRBV5-1	TGCGCCAGCAGCGGGACAGGGTCGGCCGAGCAGTACTTC	CASSGTGSAEQYF
many	TRBJ2-3	TRBD1	TRBV28	TGTGCCAGCAGTTTATCGGTCCGACAGGGCTCAGATACGCAGTATTTT	CASSLSVRQGSDTQYF
few	TRBJ2-2	TRBD2	TRBV7-6	TGTGCCAGCAGCGAATGGACTAGCGGCGCGAACACCGGGGAGCTGTTTTTT	CASSEWTSGANTGELFF
few	TRBJ2-3	TRBD1	TRBV9	TGTGCCAGCAGCGTAGAAGGGGGCAAAGCAGATACGCAGTATTTT	CASSVEGGKADTQYF
many	TRBJ2-5	.	TRBV12-3/TRBV12-4	TGTGCCAGCAAAACACAGGCCGCGGGGGAGACCCAGTACTTC	CASKTQAAGETQYF
.	TRBJ2-3	.	TRBV12-5	TGTGCTAGTGGTTTGGTAGGAGATACGCAGTATTTT	CASGLVGDTQYF
few	TRBJ2-1	TRBD2	TRBV4-3	TGCGCCAGCAGCCCGGGACTAGCGGGACACAATGAGCAGTTCTTC	CASSPGLAGHNEQFF
.	TRBJ1-4	.	TRBV6-2/TRBV6-3	TGTGCCAGCATCAAAAACAGCTACAATGAAAAACTGTTTTTT	CASIKNSYNEKLFF
few	TRBJ2-7	TRBD1	TRBV20-1	TGCAGTGCTGGGAGGACAGGGTGGTACGAGCAGTACTTC	CSAGRTGWYEQYF
.	TRBJ2-3	TRBD1	TRBV10-3	TGTGCCATCAGTGAGGTGGCAGGGGGAACAGATACGCAGTATTTT	CAISEVAGGTDTQYF
few	TRBJ2-1	.	TRBV7-9	TGTGCCAGCAGCTGGGACTGGCACAATGAGCAGTTCTTC	CASSWDWHNEQFF
few	TRBJ2-7	.	TRBV27	TGTGCCAGCCGCCGAGGACAAGCCTACGAGCAGTACTTC	CASRRGQAYEQYF
.	TRBJ2-2	TRBD2	TRBV27	TGTGCCAGCAGCGTCTACAGCGGGAGTTTGACCGGGGAGCTGTTTTTT	CASSVYSGSLTGELFF
many	TRBJ2-5	.	TRBV7-9	TGTGCCAGCAGCCCACTTACCCGACTTTCTTCCCCCCTATTC	CASSPLTRLSSPLF
.	TRBJ2-1	TRBD2	TRBV5-6	TGTGCCAGCAGCTTACCGGGACTAGCGGGGGAGAGCTCCTACAATGAGCAGTTCTTC	CASSLPGLAGESSYNEQFF
.	TRBJ2-7	TRBD1	TRBV7-9	TGTGCCAGCCAAGGACAGGGGAACGAGCAGTACTTC	CASQGQGNEQYF
few	TRBJ2-1	TRBD2	TRBV20-1	TGCAGTGCTGGGGGGACTAGCGCCTACAATGAGCAGTTCTTC	CSAGGTSAYNEQFF
.	TRBJ2-1	TRBD2	TRBV12-3/TRBV12-4	TGTGCCAGCAGTTCTAGCGGGGGGGCCGCTTATGAGCAGTTCTTC	CASSSSGGAAYEQFF
many	TRBJ2-1	.	TRBV29-1	TGCAGCGTTGAAGCGTACACAGTACTTTCCTACAATGAGCAGTTCTTC	CSVEAYTVLSYNEQFF
few	TRBJ1-4	.	TRBV7-9	TGTGCCAGCAGCCCCCCTATCCAGGGGCGATGGGAAAAACTGTTTTTT	CASSPPIQGRWEKLFF
.	TRBJ2-3	.	TRBV4-3	TGCGCCAGCAGCCAAGATAGTAGGGGAAGGGCAGATACGCAGTATTTT	CASSQDSRGRADTQYF
many	TRBJ2-3	TRBD2	TRBV11-1	TGTGCCAGCAGCAGGGGACTAGCGGGGAATCCCCTCCGCACAGATACGCAGTATTTT	CASSRGLAGNPLRTDTQYF
many	TRBJ1-1	.	TRBV2	TGTGCCAGCCCTACCCGGGACACTGAAGCTTTCTTT	CASPTRDTEAFF
.	TRBJ2-7	TRBD1	TRBV7-9	TGTGCCAGCAGCTTATTGGGGACAGGGGCTTCCTACGAGCAGTACTTC	CASSLLGTGASYEQYF
many	TRBJ2-2	TRBD1	TRBV4-3	TGCGCCAGCAGCCAAGATTGGGACAGGGGTCCCGGGGAGCTGTTTTTT	CASSQDWDRGPGELFF
few	TRBJ2-7	.	TRBV20-1	TGCAGTGCTAGAGATATCGGGAGCTACGAGCAGTACTTC	CSARDIGSYEQYF
many	TRBJ2-1	TRBD2	TRBV10-3	TGTGCCATCAGTGAGTGGCTAGCGGCCTACAATGAGCAGTTCTTC	CAISEWLAAYNEQFF
many	TRBJ2-7	.	TRBV4-2	TGTGCCAGCAGCCAAGGCTGGGAGCAGTACTTC	CASSQGWEQYF
few	TRBJ2-7	TRBD1	TRBV15	TGTGCCACCAGCGATAGGACAGGGTACTACTACGAGCAGTACTTC	CATSDRTGYYYEQYF
many	TRBJ2-5	.	TRBV28	TGTGCCAGCAGTTTATGGCGGCAGCAAGAGACCCAGTACTTC	CASSLWRQQETQYF
few	TRBJ2-7	TRBD2	TRBV10-3	TGTGCCATCAGTGAGGCACTAGCGGGGCCCTACGAGCAGTACTTC	CAISEALAGPYEQYF
.	TRBJ1-1	TRBD1	TRBV6-1	TGTGCCGGGAAGCGACAGGGGATCAGCACTGAAGCTTTCTTT	CAGKRQGISTEAFF
.	TRBJ2-5	.	TRBV30	TGTGCCTGGAGGGAGTCCCAAGAGACCCAGTACTTC	CAWRESQETQYF
many	TRBJ2-1	.	TRBV29-1	TGCAGCGTTGACCTAGTAGCTGATACGACCGACAATGAGCAGTTCTTC	CSVDLVADTTDNEQFF
few	TRBJ2-1	TRBD1	TRBV7-9	TGTGCCAGCAGCTCAAACCGGGACAGCCTGTGGGATGAGCAGTTCTTC	CASSSNRDSLWDEQFF
many	TRBJ1-4	.	TRBV15	TGTGCCACCAGCAGAGATTACAACGCACCTCCGGGGCCTAGCGAAACTAATGAAAAACTGTTTTTT	CATSRDYNAPPGPSETNEKLFF
many	TRBJ2-7	TRBD1	TRBV6-2/TRBV6-3	TGTGCCAGCAGTTATACCCCCTACCGGGACAGCGGAGACGAGCAGTACTTC	CASSYTPYRDSGDEQYF
.	TRBJ2-2	TRBD2	TRBV29-1	TGCAGCGTTAGTAGCGGGGGGGCCCCCACCGGGGAGCTGTTTTTT	CSVSSGGAPTGELFF
many	TRBJ1-6	.	TRBV12-3/TRBV12-4	TGTGCCAGCAGTTTCGAGCCCTATAATTCACCCCTCCACTTT	CASSFEPYNSPLHF
many	TRBJ2-5	.	TRBV3-1	TGTGCCAGCAGCCAAGATATGGGGGGCCAAGAGACCCAGTACTTC	CASSQDMGGQETQYF
many	TRBJ2-7	.	TRBV5-5	TGTGCCAGCAGCCAAAAGGGGGAGAGCTACGAGCAGTACTTC	CASSQKGESYEQYF
.	TRBJ2-1	TRBD2	TRBV11-2	TGTGCCAGCCACATAGAAGTCGGGACTATACAGAATGAGCAGTTCTTC	CASHIEVGTIQNEQFF
many	TRBJ1-5	TRBD1	TRBV4-1	TGCGCCAGCAGCCAAGAACAGGGGGCAGGTCAGCCCCAGCATTTT	CASSQEQGAGQPQHF
.	TRBJ2-1	.	TRBV3-1	TGTGCCAGCAGCCAGGAGGTCGGGTCGGGGGACCTCCCCTACAATGAGCAGTTCTTC	CASSQEVGSGDLPYNEQFF
once	TRBJ1-5	.	TRBV23-1	TGCGCCAGCAGGAGAAATTCTCTCCGCAATCAGCCCCAGCATTTT	CASRRNSLRNQPQHF